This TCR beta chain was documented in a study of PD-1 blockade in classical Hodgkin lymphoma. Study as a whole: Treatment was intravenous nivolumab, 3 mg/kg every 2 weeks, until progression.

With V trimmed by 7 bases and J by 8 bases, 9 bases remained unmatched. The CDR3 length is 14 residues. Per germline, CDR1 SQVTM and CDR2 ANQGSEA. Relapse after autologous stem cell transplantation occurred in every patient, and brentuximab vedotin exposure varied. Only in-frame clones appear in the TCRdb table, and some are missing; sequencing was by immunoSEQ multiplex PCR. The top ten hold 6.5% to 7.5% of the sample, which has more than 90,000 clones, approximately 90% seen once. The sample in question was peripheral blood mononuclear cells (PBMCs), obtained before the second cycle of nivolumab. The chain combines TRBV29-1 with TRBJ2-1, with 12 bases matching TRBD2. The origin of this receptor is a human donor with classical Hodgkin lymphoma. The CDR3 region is CSAGLAGISHEQFF. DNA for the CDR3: TGCAGCGCTGGACTAGCGGGGATCTCACATGAGCAGTTCTTC.